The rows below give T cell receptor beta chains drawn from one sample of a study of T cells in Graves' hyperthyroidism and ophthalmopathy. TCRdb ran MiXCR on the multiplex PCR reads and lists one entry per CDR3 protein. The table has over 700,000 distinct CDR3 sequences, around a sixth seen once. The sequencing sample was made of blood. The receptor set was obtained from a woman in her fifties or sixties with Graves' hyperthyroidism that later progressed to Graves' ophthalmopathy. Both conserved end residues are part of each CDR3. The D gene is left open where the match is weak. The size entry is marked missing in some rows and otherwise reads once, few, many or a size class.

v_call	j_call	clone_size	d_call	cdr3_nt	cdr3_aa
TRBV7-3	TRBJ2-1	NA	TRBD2	TGTGCCAGCAGCTTAACGGGGCCTAGCGGGGGTCGCAATGAGCAGTTCTTC	CASSLTGPSGGRNEQFF
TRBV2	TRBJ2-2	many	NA	TGTGCCAGCAGCGCGTCGGACAAGAACACCGGGGAGCTGTTTTTT	CASSASDKNTGELFF
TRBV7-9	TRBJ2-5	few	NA	TGTGCCAGCACGAACCTCCAGGGAGAAGAGACCCAGTACTTC	CASTNLQGEETQYF
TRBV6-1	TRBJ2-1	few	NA	TGTGCCAGCAGTGTTAACCAGGGGAATGAGCAGTTCTTC	CASSVNQGNEQFF
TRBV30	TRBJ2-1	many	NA	TGTGCCTGGAGCTCCAGGGACAATGAGCAGTTCTTC	CAWSSRDNEQFF
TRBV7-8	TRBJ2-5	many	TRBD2	TGTGCCAGCAGCTCCTCCCCCCAGCGGGGGGGCCAAAAGACCCAGTACTTC	CASSSSPQRGGQKTQYF
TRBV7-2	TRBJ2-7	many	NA	TGTGCCAGCAGTCTAAACAGGCGGCACGAGCAGTACTTC	CASSLNRRHEQYF
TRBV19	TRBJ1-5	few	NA	TGTGCCAGTAGTACAGATTACGTGGGGGACAGCAATCAGCCCCAGCATTTT	CASSTDYVGDSNQPQHF
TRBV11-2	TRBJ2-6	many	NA	TGTGCCAGCAGGGCCGGAAGGGCCAACGTCCTGACTTTC	CASRAGRANVLTF
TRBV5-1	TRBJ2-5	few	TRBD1	TGCGCCAGCAGCTCCCTGGGACAGACCCAAGAGACCCAGTACTTC	CASSSLGQTQETQYF
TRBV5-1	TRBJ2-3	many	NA	TGCGCCAGCAGCTTGGAACCTAGCACAGATACGCAGTATTTT	CASSLEPSTDTQYF
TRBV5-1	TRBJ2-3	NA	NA	TGCGCCAGCAGCTTGGTTTGGGACATAAGCACAGATACGCAGTATTTT	CASSLVWDISTDTQYF
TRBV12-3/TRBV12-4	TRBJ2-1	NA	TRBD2	TGTGCCAGCAGGCTATCACGGGGGGGCCCTTACAATGAGCAGTTCTTC	CASRLSRGGPYNEQFF
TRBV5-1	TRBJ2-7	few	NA	TGCGCCAGCAGCTTGTGGGGGACCGAGCAGTACTTC	CASSLWGTEQYF
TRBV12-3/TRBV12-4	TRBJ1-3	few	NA	TGTGCCAGCAGTTTTTCAAACACCATATATTTT	CASSFSNTIYF
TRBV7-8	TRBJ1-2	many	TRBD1	TGTGCCAGCAGCTTAGCAAGGACAGGGGGCGGGGGCTACACCTTC	CASSLARTGGGGYTF
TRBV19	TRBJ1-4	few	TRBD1	TGTGCCAGTGTTTCGCCGGGACAGCCTAATGAAAAACTGTTTTTT	CASVSPGQPNEKLFF
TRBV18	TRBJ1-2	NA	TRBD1	TGTGCCAGCTCATCTCTGCTGGACAGGGACGGCTACACCTTC	CASSSLLDRDGYTF
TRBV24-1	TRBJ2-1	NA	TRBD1	TGTGCCACCAGCAAAGGACAGGGGGCAGGCGATGAGCAGTTCTTC	CATSKGQGAGDEQFF
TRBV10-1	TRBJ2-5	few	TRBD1	TGCGCCAGCAGTCGACAGGGTGGCCAAGAGACCCAGTACTTC	CASSRQGGQETQYF
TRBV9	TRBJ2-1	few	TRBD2	TGTGCCAGCAGCGTAGTAGGGTTTGGGGGGGACAATGAGCAGTTCTTC	CASSVVGFGGDNEQFF
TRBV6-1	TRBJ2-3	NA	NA	TGCGCCAGCCGGGATCCTGCGACAGATACGCAGTATTTT	CASRDPATDTQYF
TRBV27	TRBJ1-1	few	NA	TGTGCCAGCAGTCAATCGGACGGTGGGGCTGAAGCTTTCTTT	CASSQSDGGAEAFF
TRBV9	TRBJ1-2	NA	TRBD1	TGTGCCAGCAGCCCCCGGGACAGACTATTCTATGGCTACACCTTC	CASSPRDRLFYGYTF
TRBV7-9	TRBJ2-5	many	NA	TGTGCCAGCAGCTTTCTGCCAGGGAACTACAAAGAGACCCAGTACTTC	CASSFLPGNYKETQYF
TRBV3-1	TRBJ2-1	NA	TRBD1	TGTGCCAGCAGCCAAGATCATGTTGGGACAGGGGGTTATAATGAGCAGTTCTTC	CASSQDHVGTGGYNEQFF
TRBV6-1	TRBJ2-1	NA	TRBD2	TGTGCCAGCGCGGGACTAGCGACTAATGAGCAGTTCTTC	CASAGLATNEQFF
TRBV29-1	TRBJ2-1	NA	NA	TGCAGCGTTGAATTTGAGGGGAGGAATGAGCAGTTCTTC	CSVEFEGRNEQFF
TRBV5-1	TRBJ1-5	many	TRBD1	TGCGCCAGCAGCGTCGGGACAGGGGGCGGCAATCAGCCCCAGCATTTT	CASSVGTGGGNQPQHF